Following are 32 T cell receptor beta chains from one sample sequenced in a study of blood T cells in healthy people across ages. The use of a sample-barcoded 5' primer and a J-beta primer mix characterized a second PCR of roughly 6 to 11 cycles. TCRdb reanalysed the 5' RACE reads using MiXCR and keeps one entry per CDR3 protein. The table lists about 1.5 million distinct CDR3 sequences, roughly 43% of them singletons. The sequenced material came from blood. These receptors were taken from a woman between 18 and 29 years old in good health.

Only a few counts were recorded for this clonotype. DNA of the CDR3: TGTGCCAGCAGCTTAGCTACTTTCGGGGGTGGCTCCTACAATGAGCAGTTCTTC. Its translation is CASSLATFGGGSYNEQFF. The V and J genes are TRBV7-9 and TRBJ2-1, with TRBD2 as a possible D gene (6 bases). This CDR3 has 18 amino acids. From germline, CDR1 is SEHNR and CDR2 FQNEAQ (reference sequence). V was trimmed by 0 bases and J by 0 bases, leaving 15 bases between them.

In this sample, this clonotype turned up once. The chain joins TRBV29-1 to TRBJ2-5, with D uncertain. The V gene lost 3 bases and the J gene lost 5 bases, with 19 bases spanning the gap. Per germline, CDR1 SQVTM and CDR2 ANQGSEA. The CDR3 loop spans 15 amino acids. As DNA, the CDR3 is TGCAGCGTTGACGGCTCCAGGATGGCGCGGGAGACCCAGTACTTC. Amino acids: CSVDGSRMARETQYF. Combining the CDR3 with reference TRBV29-1 and TRBJ2-5 gives the whole variable domain SAVISQKPSRDICQRGTSLTIQCQVDSQVTMMFWYRQQPGQSLTLIATANQGSEATYESGFVIDKFPISRPNLTFSTLTVSNMSPEDSSIYLCSVDGSRMARETQYFGPGTRLLVL.

This clonotype was found once. V gene TRBV11-2 combines with J gene TRBJ2-5; the D is unclear. The germline gives CDR1 SGHAT, CDR2 FQNNGV. This CDR3 is built from 17 residues. V shed 1 base and J shed 4 bases, with 19 bases lying between them. The DNA of the CDR3 is TGTGCCAGCAGCTTAGGATCTGGCGTCCGGCCCCTAGAGACCCAGTACTTC. This encodes CASSLGSGVRPLETQYF.

There are a few counts of this clonotype. The chain has TRBV10-3 and TRBJ2-7; D uncertain. V was clipped by 5 bases and J by 6 bases, with 8 bases between them. This CDR3 contains 11 residues. Germline V gene data show CDR1 as ENHRY and CDR2 as SYGVKD. This CDR3 reads CAISFGSEQYF. For the CDR3, the DNA is TGTGCCATCAGTTTCGGATCCGAGCAGTACTTC.

J is TRBJ1-6 and V is TRBV30, with a possible D match to TRBD1 (6 bases). V was cut by 5 bases and J by 9 bases, with 11 bases left in between. The V gene's germline CDR1 is GTSNPN and CDR2 SVGIG (reference sequence). The CDR3 covers 12 residues. CDR3 nucleotides: TGTGCCTGGGGAAAACAGGGTTCACCCCTCCACTTT. The encoded protein is CAWGKQGSPLHF.

The gene calls are TRBV9 and TRBJ2-3; D perhaps matches TRBD2 (5 bases). Germline CDR1 and CDR2: SGDLS and YYNGEE. The CDR3 consists of 14 residues. The ends were cut back, 3 bases at V and 5 bases at J, with 13 bases in the middle. CDR3: CASSDRRGGDTQYF. The CDR3 DNA is TGTGCCAGCAGCGATCGACGGGGTGGAGATACGCAGTATTTT.

This sequence joins TRBV6-5 and TRBJ2-1; no clear D gene. Between the trimmed V and J ends, which lost 8 bases and 8 bases, there was a span of 7 bases. The CDR3 totals 10 residues. Germline V gene data show CDR1 as MNHEY and CDR2 as SVGAGI. CDR3 sequence (DNA): TGTGCCAGCGGGTTCTATGAGCAGTTCTTC. Residues: CASGFYEQFF.

V is TRBV3-1 and J is TRBJ1-4, with a possible D match to TRBD1 (6 bases). CDR3 length: 13 amino acids. Germline loops: CDR1 LGHDT, CDR2 YNNKEL (reference sequence). V was clipped by 2 bases and J by 12 bases, with 13 bases between them. CDR3 bases: TGTGCCAGCAGCCAACAACAGGGTTCGGAACTGTTTTTT. Translated: CASSQQQGSELFF.

The V call is TRBV27, the J call TRBJ1-1; TRBD1 is a possible D gene (6 bases). This CDR3 contains 14 residues. CDR1 is MNHEY, CDR2 SMNVEV, per germline (reference sequence). Trimming pared 8 bases from V and 0 bases from J, leaving 13 bases between. The CDR3 DNA reads TGTGCCAGCGGCCTGACAGGACTGAACACTGAAGCTTTCTTT. Translation: CASGLTGLNTEAFF.

There are many counts of this clonotype. J is TRBJ1-1 and V is TRBV18; D remains unclear. Trimming took 2 bases from V and 1 from J, leaving 5 bases between them. The CDR3 is 13 residues long. The germline V gene encodes CDR1 KGHSH and CDR2 LQKENI. CDR3 in amino acids: CASSPTTNTEAFF. CDR3 DNA: TGTGCCAGCTCACCAACTACGAACACTGAAGCTTTCTTT.

This clonotype was observed a handful of times. The chain has TRBV4-1 and TRBJ2-5; 7 bases align to TRBD1. This CDR3 comprises 16 residues. The J segment lost 5 bases and the V segment lost 2 bases, leaving 11 bases of the junction unmatched. Per the germline V gene, CDR1 is MGHRA and CDR2 is YSYEKL. CDR3 nucleotide sequence: TGCGCCAGCAGCCAATATGGTAACAGGGGTAGGGAGACCCAGTACTTC. Protein: CASSQYGNRGRETQYF.

This clonotype showed up just a few times. The chain links TRBV7-2 to TRBJ2-7; D may be TRBD1 (6 bases). The CDR3 length is 13 residues. Germline CDR1 and CDR2: SGHTA and FQGNSA. V was trimmed by 3 bases and J by 7 bases, leaving 13 bases between them. CDR3 in amino acids: CASSFRTAREQYF. CDR3 in DNA: TGTGCCAGCAGCTTCCGGACAGCTAGGGAGCAGTACTTC. Drawing the rest from reference TRBV7-2 and TRBJ2-7, the complete variable domain is GAGVSQSPSNKVTEKGKDVELRCDPISGHTALYWYRQSLGQGLEFLIYFQGNSAPDKSGLPSDRFSAERTGGSVSTLTIQRTQQEDSAVYLCASSFRTAREQYFGPGTRLTVT.

The CDR3 DNA reads TGTGCCAGCGCCCCCTCATCTGGCAATGAGCAGTTCTTC. This gives the protein CASAPSSGNEQFF. The rearrangement uses TRBV6-1 and TRBJ2-1, with D unresolved. In germline, CDR1 is MNHNS, CDR2 SASEGT. The CDR3 is 13 amino acids. Trimming cost V 8 bases and J 6 bases, with 14 bases left between them.

The V call is TRBV5-6, the J call TRBJ1-2, with D perhaps matching TRBD1 (5 bases). The CDR3 contains 14 residues. V gave up 4 bases and J gave up 4 bases, with 14 bases separating them. Germline CDR1 SGHDT, CDR2 YYEEEE. CDR3 sequence (DNA): TGTGCCAGCAGCAGAAGAACAGGTGGCTATGGCTACACCTTC. It specifies CASSRRTGGYGYTF.

Remarks on this clonotype: Given a much more abundant clone one base away, this may be a read error. V is TRBV29-1 and J is TRBJ1-2; no reliable D call. CDR1 and CDR2 from the germline V gene are SQVTM and ANQGSEA. CDR3 length: 13 residues. As DNA, the CDR3 is TGCAGCGTTGATGGACTCGGGAACTATGGCTACATCTTC. It codes for CSVDGLGNYGYIF.

J is TRBJ2-1 and V is TRBV7-9, with a weak D call TRBD1 (5 bases). The closer fit of TRBJ2-7 to the DNA end suggests the J call may be wrong. This CDR3 has 13 amino acids. Germline V gene lookup returns CDR1 SEHNR and CDR2 FQNEAQ (reference sequence). The CDR3 DNA reads as TGTGCCAGCAGTCAATTCGAGGACAATGAGCAGTACTTC. It yields the protein CASSQFEDNEQYF.

The chain has TRBV20-1 and TRBJ1-6; D gene ambiguous. Trimming took off 0 bases at V and 7 bases at J, with 16 bases between the two ends. The CDR3 runs to 16 residues. Germline V CDR1 and CDR2: DFQATT, SNEGSKA (reference sequence). CDR3: CSARDWRDPWNSPLHF. The CDR3 DNA follows: TGCAGTGCTAGAGATTGGCGAGACCCCTGGAATTCACCCCTCCACTTT.

Only a few counts were recorded for this clonotype. The chain carries TRBV7-3 and TRBJ2-1; unclear D gene. V shed 6 bases and J shed 4 bases, with 16 bases lying between them. Per the germline V gene, CDR1 is SGHTA and CDR2 is FQGTGA. CDR3 length: 15 residues. For the CDR3, the DNA is TGTGCCAGCAGTCCGGGCCTTCCCGTATACAATGAGCAGTTCTTC. Residues: CASSPGLPVYNEQFF.

V is TRBV12-3 or TRBV12-4 and J is TRBJ1-4; 9 nucleotides align to TRBD1. The J segment lost 10 bases and the V segment lost 5 bases, leaving 11 bases of the junction unmatched. This CDR3 is built from 15 residues. CDR3 coding DNA: TGTGCCAGCAGTCCCCCGGGACAGGGATCTGGAAAACTGTTTTTT. Its protein is CASSPPGQGSGKLFF.

The chain links TRBV10-3 to TRBJ2-6, with a possible D match to TRBD1 (6 bases). CDR3 length equals 15 residues. V was shortened by 4 bases and J by 3 bases, with 10 bases between the two germline ends. Germline lookup yields CDR1 ENHRY and CDR2 SYGVKD. CDR3 nucleotides: TGTGCCATCAGTGCAGCAGGGGTTGGGGCCAACGTCCTGACTTTC. This encodes CAISAAGVGANVLTF.

This chain connects TRBV6-1 to TRBJ1-4; possible D gene TRBD1, 5 bases. V dropped 4 bases and J dropped 5 bases, with 11 bases sitting between them. Germline V CDR1 and CDR2: MNHNS, SASEGT. CDR3 length equals 14 residues. CDR3 sequence reads: CASSVGRENEKLFF. The CDR3 DNA reads as TGTGCCAGCAGTGTGGGACGGGAGAATGAAAAACTGTTTTTT.

The CDR3 DNA is TGTGCCAGCAGCCAAGACCACGACAGGGGAGAGGGAGAGACCCAGTACTTC. Protein product: CASSQDHDRGEGETQYF. The chain is built from TRBV4-2 and TRBJ2-5; 8 nucleotides line up with TRBD1. Germline V gives CDR1 LGHNA, CDR2 YNFKEQ. This CDR3 is 17 amino acids long. Losses at the gene ends were 0 bases for V and 4 bases for J; bases not matched to a gene: 10.

Concerning this clonotype: It may be a read error: a sequence one base away is much more abundant. The chain combines TRBV7-2 with TRBJ2-5; D is possibly TRBD2 (6 bases). Germline V lookup: CDR1 SGHTA, CDR2 FQGNSA. V lost 2 bases, J lost 13 bases, and 17 bases lay in between. This CDR3 is 13 amino acids long. The DNA of the CDR3 is TGTGCCAGCAGCTTATCTTCGGGACTTGTTCGGTACTTC. The encoded protein is CASSLSSGLVRYF.

This clonotype has just a few counts. The V call is TRBV29-1, the J call TRBJ2-3, with D tentatively TRBD2 (6 bases). This CDR3 is 13 amino acids long. CDR1 SQVTM and CDR2 ANQGSEA come from the germline V gene. Trimming took 8 bases from V and 1 from J, leaving 13 bases between them. The CDR3 loop is CSSGGRRTDTQYF. The CDR3 region has the DNA TGCAGCTCCGGGGGACGCCGCACAGATACGCAGTATTTT.

V is TRBV24-1 and J is TRBJ1-3; D is undetermined. The CDR3 runs 14 residues. V lost 2 bases to trimming and J lost 4 bases, with 8 bases between them. Germline-derived CDR1 and CDR2 are KGHDR and SFDVKD. CDR3 in amino acids: CATSDSRGGNTIYF. For the CDR3, the DNA is TGTGCCACCAGTGATTCCCGTGGGGGAAACACCATATATTTT.

The table lists this clonotype with a few counts. The chain uses TRBV12-3 or TRBV12-4 and TRBJ1-5, with no clear D. V was trimmed by 6 bases and J by 0 bases, leaving 12 bases between them. The CDR3 is 15 amino acids. CDR3 DNA: TGTGCCAGCAGCCGCACAGTAGATAGCAATCAGCCCCAGCATTTT. Translation gives CASSRTVDSNQPQHF.

On this clonotype: A much larger clone sits a single nucleotide away, making a read error possible. This chain links TRBV7-8 with TRBJ2-5, with 9 bases lining up with TRBD1. The CDR3 length is 18 residues. Germline loops: CDR1 SGHVS, CDR2 FQNEAQ. The CDR3: CASGLAGTGRDFGETQYF. CDR3 sequence (DNA): TGTGCCAGCGGCTTAGCCGGGACAGGGCGGGATTTTGGAGAGACCCAGTACTTC.

This clonotype was counted only a few times. The CDR3, as DNA: TGTGCCAGCAGCCCCGACCTGTACGAGCAGTACTTC. It codes for CASSPDLYEQYF. The genes are TRBV12-1 and TRBJ2-7. TRBV12-1 is a known pseudogene. The CDR3 consists of 12 residues.

In its sample, this clonotype was seen a few times. The chain is built from TRBV27 and TRBJ2-5; 8 bases agree with TRBD2. Trimming took 7 bases from V and 5 from J; bases not matched to a gene: 6. Looked up from germline, CDR1 is MNHEY and CDR2 is SMNVEV (reference sequence). This CDR3 is 13 amino acids long. In nucleotides, the CDR3 is TGTGCCAGCACCCATAGCGGGACCGAGACCCAGTACTTC. Its translation: CASTHSGTETQYF.

The rearrangement joins TRBV4-1 to TRBJ2-1, with D possibly being TRBD1 (6 bases). The germline V gene has CDR1 MGHRA and CDR2 YSYEKL. V lost 4 bases and J 5 bases, leaving 12 bases between the germline ends. The CDR3 consists of 14 residues. The CDR3 region has the DNA TGCGCCAGCAGCCGAGAGACAGGCGACAATGAGCAGTTCTTC. Amino acids: CASSRETGDNEQFF.

This clonotype turned up a few times. Written as DNA, the CDR3 is TGTGCCAGCAGCTTAATGGGACTAGCAGCCTACGAGCAGTACTTC. Protein sequence: CASSLMGLAAYEQYF. The chain uses TRBV7-2 and TRBJ2-7, with 9 bases lining up with TRBD2. Germline values: CDR1 SGHTA, CDR2 FQGNSA. Trimming at V came to 2 bases and at J to 2 bases, leaving 4 bases not matched to a gene. The CDR3 has 15 residues.

Details on this clonotype: Since no conserved phenylalanine or tryptophan closes the CDR3, a read error is the likely cause. The chain carries TRBV29-1 and TRBJ2-7, with D possibly matching TRBD2 (6 bases). CDR3 length: 15 residues. From germline, CDR1 is SQVTM and CDR2 ANQGSEA. The V end was cut by 6 bases, the J end by 2 bases, with 20 bases between. CDR3: CSVAYVGRGAYEQYL. In DNA form, the CDR3 reads TGCAGCGTCGCTTACGTGGGGCGCGGGGCCTACGAGCAGTACTTA.